A selection of T cell receptor beta chains follows, all from one sample in a study of blood T cell repertoires in COVID-19. The data were produced by immunoSEQ multiplex PCR, yet TCRdb's version contains in-frame clones alone and is incomplete. The table includes 70,000 or so clones, less than 90% detected once. Sequencing was done on a sample of peripheral blood. These receptors came from a man aged 50-60 years with COVID-19, enrolled during active disease. Both conserved end residues are trimmed from each CDR3. Each record gives: clone size, V gene, CDR3 protein. The size field is filled for only some rows; it gives once, few, many or a size class.

size: .
V: TRBV5-8
CDR3: ASSLGTSGIGTDTQY

size: few
V: TRBV10-1
CDR3: ASSESYRTTYEQY

size: .
V: TRBV10-3
CDR3: AISESVGAPYEQY

size: .
V: TRBV30
CDR3: AWSLQGSGELF

size: .
V: TRBV7-3
CDR3: ASSLNRGLGNTIY

size: .
V: TRBV18
CDR3: ASSPPIRGRADTQY

size: .
V: TRBV2
CDR3: ASSYRREATYNEQF

size: .
V: TRBV28
CDR3: ASSFFRGPHEQY

size: .
V: TRBV10-2
CDR3: ASRDNPGQGVDEQF

size: .
V: TRBV4-1
CDR3: ASSQVGGREPQH

size: once
V: TRBV5-1
CDR3: ASSREGQDTQY

size: .
V: TRBV9
CDR3: ASSVVAVAAETQY

size: once
V: TRBV18
CDR3: ASFNHRGRATEQF

size: .
V: TRBV6-6
CDR3: ASATGGEYNEQF

size: once
V: TRBV27
CDR3: ASTRGETQY

size: .
V: TRBV12-3/TRBV12-4
CDR3: ASSLTGDTQY

size: many
V: TRBV29-1
CDR3: SVLQGEFYEQY

size: .
V: TRBV27
CDR3: ASRIRGEDAYEQY

size: once
V: TRBV2
CDR3: ATQRGQGDEKLF

size: .
V: TRBV29-1
CDR3: SVVGSGSSYEQY

size: .
V: TRBV3-1/TRBV3-2
CDR3: ASSRLVAGPTDTQY

size: many
V: TRBV6-1
CDR3: ASGLREDTSYEQY

size: .
V: TRBV13
CDR3: ASSLGPGVRETQY

size: few
V: TRBV4-2
CDR3: ASSQEGASGANVLT

size: .
V: TRBV2
CDR3: ASSLTEPNQPQH

size: .
V: TRBV6-1
CDR3: ASSPGTGALLH

size: .
V: TRBV14
CDR3: ASSQGLAGDTGELF

size: few
V: TRBV3-1/TRBV3-2
CDR3: ASSQRTSNEKLF

size: .
V: TRBV24-1
CDR3: ATSETSRLAGVNEQF

size: .
V: TRBV5-1
CDR3: ASSLDRDYYEQY

size: .
V: TRBV5-4
CDR3: ASSLGPGLVTDTQY

size: .
V: TRBV10-2
CDR3: ASGGGSSYNSPLH

size: .
V: TRBV28
CDR3: ASTLSGGSKAF

size: .
V: TRBV10-3
CDR3: AISGGGRNTEAF

size: .
V: TRBV28
CDR3: ASSYQASGGSDTQY

size: .
V: TRBV30
CDR3: AWSVLMPEPLNTEAF

size: .
V: TRBV23-1
CDR3: ASSIGDSGTGVEDTQY

size: .
V: TRBV21-1
CDR3: ASSKGARWGYPYNEQF

size: .
V: TRBV7-2
CDR3: ASSLGDRTNEKLF

size: .
V: TRBV7-9
CDR3: ASSPRASTDTQY

size: .
V: TRBV15
CDR3: ATSRSGKGTDTQY

size: .
V: TRBV5-6
CDR3: ASSSRNRGPTGELF

size: .
V: TRBV14
CDR3: ASSHDRSYEQY

size: .
V: TRBV6-5
CDR3: ASSYRWTGGSYEQY

size: .
V: TRBV12-3/TRBV12-4
CDR3: ASKGGAWETQY

size: .
V: TRBV11-2
CDR3: ASSWAPYEQY

size: .
V: TRBV7-9
CDR3: ASYPSSGIITGELF

size: .
V: TRBV6-2/TRBV6-3
CDR3: ASSYSEAVYGYT

size: .
V: TRBV3-1/TRBV3-2
CDR3: ASSDRVISEQF

size: many
V: TRBV3-1/TRBV3-2
CDR3: ASTSTGPWTEY

size: once
V: TRBV29-1
CDR3: SVVEGPGSNEQY

size: .
V: TRBV2
CDR3: ASSVAGKSYEQY